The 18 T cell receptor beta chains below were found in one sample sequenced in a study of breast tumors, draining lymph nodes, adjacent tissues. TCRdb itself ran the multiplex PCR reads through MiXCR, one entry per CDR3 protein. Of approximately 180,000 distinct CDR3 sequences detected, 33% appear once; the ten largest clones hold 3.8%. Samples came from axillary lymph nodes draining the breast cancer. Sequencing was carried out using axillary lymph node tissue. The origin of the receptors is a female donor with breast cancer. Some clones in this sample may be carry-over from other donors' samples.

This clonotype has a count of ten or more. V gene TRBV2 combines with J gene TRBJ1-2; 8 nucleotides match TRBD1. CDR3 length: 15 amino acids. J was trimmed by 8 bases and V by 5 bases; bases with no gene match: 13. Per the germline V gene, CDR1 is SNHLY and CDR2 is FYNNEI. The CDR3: CASSPFQGAPGGYTF. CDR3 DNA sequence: TGTGCCAGCAGTCCCTTTCAGGGGGCTCCGGGGGGCTACACCTTC.

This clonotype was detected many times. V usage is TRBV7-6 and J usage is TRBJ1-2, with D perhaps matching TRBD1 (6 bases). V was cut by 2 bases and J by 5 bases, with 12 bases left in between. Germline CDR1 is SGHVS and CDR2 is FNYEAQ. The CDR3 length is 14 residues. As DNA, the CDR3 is TGTGCCAGCAGCTTATACAGGGATCGGTATGGCTACACCTTC. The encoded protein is CASSLYRDRYGYTF.

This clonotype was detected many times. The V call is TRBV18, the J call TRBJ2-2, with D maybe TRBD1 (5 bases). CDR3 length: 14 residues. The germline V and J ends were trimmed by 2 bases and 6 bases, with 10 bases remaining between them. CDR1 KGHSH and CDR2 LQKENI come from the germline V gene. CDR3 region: CASSPGREAGELFF. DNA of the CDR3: TGTGCCAGCTCACCAGGCAGGGAAGCCGGGGAGCTGTTTTTT.

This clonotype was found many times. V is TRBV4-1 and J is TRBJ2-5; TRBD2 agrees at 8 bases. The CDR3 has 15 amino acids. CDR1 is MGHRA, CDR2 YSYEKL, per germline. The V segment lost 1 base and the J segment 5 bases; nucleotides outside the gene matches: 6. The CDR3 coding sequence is TGCGCCAGCAGCCAAGGGACTAGCCGAGGGGAGACCCAGTACTTC. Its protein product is CASSQGTSRGETQYF.

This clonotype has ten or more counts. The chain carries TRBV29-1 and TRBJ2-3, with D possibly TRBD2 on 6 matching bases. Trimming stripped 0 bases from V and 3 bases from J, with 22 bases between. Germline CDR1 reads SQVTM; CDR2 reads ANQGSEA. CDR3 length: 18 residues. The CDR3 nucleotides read TGCAGCGTTGAAGATCTTGGGTCGGGGTCGGAGGGGACAGATACGCAGTATTTT. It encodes CSVEDLGSGSEGTDTQYF.

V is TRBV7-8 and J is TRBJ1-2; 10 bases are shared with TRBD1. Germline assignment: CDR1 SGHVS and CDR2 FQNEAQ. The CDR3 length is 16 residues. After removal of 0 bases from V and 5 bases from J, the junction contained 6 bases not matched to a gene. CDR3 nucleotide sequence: TGTGCCAGCAGCTTAGCTCGACAGGGACAGGGGTATGGCTACACCTTC. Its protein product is CASSLARQGQGYGYTF.

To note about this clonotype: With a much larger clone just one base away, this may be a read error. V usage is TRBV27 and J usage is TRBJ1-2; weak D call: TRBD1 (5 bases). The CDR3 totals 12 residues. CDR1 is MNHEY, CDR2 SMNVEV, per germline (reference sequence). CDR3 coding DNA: TGTGCCAGCAGTTCCATTGGCAGGGAGGTATTCTTC. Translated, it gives CASSSIGREVFF.

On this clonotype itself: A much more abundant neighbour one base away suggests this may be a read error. Here the CDR3 DNA reads TGCAGTACCCCAGACCACACAGATACGCAGTATTTT. Amino acid sequence: CSTPDHTDTQYF. The chain carries TRBV20-1 and TRBJ2-3; D is unresolved. Germline CDR1 DFQATT, CDR2 SNEGSKA (reference sequence). This CDR3 has 12 amino acids. V lost 8 bases and J lost 2, with 11 bases in between.

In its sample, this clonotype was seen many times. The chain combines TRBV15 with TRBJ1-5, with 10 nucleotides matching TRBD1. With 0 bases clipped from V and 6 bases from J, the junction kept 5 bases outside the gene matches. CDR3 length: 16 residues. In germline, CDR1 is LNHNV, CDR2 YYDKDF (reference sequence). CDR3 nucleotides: TGTGCCACCAGCAGAGATTTAGGGACAGGGGTTCAGCCCCAGCATTTT. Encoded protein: CATSRDLGTGVQPQHF. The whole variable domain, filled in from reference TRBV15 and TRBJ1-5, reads DAMVIQNPRYQVTQFGKPVTLSCSQTLNHNVMYWYQQKSSQAPKLLFHYYDKDFNNEADTPDNFQSRRPNTSFCFLDIRSPGLGDTAMYLCATSRDLGTGVQPQHFGDGTRLSIL.

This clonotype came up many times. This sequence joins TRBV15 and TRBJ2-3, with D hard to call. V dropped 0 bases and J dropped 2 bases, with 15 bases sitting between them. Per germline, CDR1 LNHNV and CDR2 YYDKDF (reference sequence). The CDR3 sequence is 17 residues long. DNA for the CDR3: TGTGCCACCAGCAGAGATTATGCAGGCTTCGCCACAGATACGCAGTATTTT. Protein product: CATSRDYAGFATDTQYF.

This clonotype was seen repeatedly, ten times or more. The CDR3 region is CASSATGNYNEQFF. DNA for the CDR3: TGTGCCAGCAGCGCGACAGGTAATTACAATGAGCAGTTCTTC. The chain is built from TRBV9 and TRBJ2-1, with D tentatively TRBD1 (6 bases). Trimming took off 3 bases at V and 4 bases at J, with 11 bases between the two ends. CDR1 SGDLS and CDR2 YYNGEE come from the germline V gene. The CDR3 length is 14 residues.

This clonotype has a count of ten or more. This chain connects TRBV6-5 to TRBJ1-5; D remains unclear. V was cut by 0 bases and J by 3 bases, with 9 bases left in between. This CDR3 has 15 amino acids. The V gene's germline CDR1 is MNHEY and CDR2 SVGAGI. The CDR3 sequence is CASSYSKQPNQPQHF. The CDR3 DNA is TGTGCCAGCAGTTACTCGAAACAGCCCAATCAGCCCCAGCATTTT.

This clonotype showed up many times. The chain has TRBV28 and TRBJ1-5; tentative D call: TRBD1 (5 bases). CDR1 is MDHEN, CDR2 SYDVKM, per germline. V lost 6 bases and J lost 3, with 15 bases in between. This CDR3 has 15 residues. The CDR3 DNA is TGTGCCAGCAGCCTCGCGGCGACAGACAATCAGCCCCAGCATTTT. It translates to CASSLAATDNQPQHF.

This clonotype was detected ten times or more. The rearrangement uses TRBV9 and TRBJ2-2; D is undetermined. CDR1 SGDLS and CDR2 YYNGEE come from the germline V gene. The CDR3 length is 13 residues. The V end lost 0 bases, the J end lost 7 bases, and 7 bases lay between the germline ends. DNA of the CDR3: TGTGCCAGCAGCGTAGTTAGCAGCGGGGAGCTGTTTTTT. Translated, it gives CASSVVSSGELFF.

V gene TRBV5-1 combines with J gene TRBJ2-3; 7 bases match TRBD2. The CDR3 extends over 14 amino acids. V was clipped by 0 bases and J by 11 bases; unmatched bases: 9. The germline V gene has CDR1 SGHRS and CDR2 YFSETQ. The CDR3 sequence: CASSLDLAVNEQYF. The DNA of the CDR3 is TGCGCCAGCAGCTTGGACCTAGCGGTTAATGAGCAGTATTTT. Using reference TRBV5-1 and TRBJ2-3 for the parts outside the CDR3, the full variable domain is KAGVTQTPRYLIKTRGQQVTLSCSPISGHRSVSWYQQTPGQGLQFLFEYFSETQRNKGNFPGRFSGRQFSNSRSEMNVSTLELGDSALYLCASSLDLAVNEQYFGPGTRLTVL.

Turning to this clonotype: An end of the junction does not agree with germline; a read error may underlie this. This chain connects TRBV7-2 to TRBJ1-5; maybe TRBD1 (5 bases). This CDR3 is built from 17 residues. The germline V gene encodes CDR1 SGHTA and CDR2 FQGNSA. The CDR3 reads CASSLEGRGAGNRPQHF. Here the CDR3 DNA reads TGTGCCAGCAGCTTAGAAGGAAGGGGCGCGGGCAATCGGCCCCAGCATTTT.

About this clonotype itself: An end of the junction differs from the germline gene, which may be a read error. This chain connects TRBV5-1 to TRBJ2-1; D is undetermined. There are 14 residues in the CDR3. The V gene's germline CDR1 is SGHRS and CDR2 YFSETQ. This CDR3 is CASSLGGGYNEQFF. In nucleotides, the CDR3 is TGCGCCAGCAGCTTGGGAGGTGGATACAACGAGCAGTTCTTC.

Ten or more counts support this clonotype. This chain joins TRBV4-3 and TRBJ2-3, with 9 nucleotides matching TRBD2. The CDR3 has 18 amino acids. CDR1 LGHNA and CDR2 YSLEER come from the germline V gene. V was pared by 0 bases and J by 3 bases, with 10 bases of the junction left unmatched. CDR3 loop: CASSQERVLAGRTDTQYF. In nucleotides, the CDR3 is TGCGCCAGCAGCCAAGAGAGGGTGCTAGCGGGACGGACAGATACGCAGTATTTT.